This T cell receptor beta chain was sequenced for a study of metastatic and nonmetastatic thyroid tumors. The overall study: Repertoire data that came from the blood and tumor or nodule tissue of malignant and benign thyroid patients were compared.

The J segment lost 8 bases and the V segment lost 4 bases, leaving 6 bases of the junction unmatched. Per the germline V gene, CDR1 is KGHSH and CDR2 is LQKENI. The CDR3 extends over 14 amino acids. In the study's own analysis: Construction of a distant-metastasis classifier for papillary thyroid cancer relied on CDR3 differences across clinicopathological groups. TCRdb re-analyzed the PCR reads through MiXCR. The V and J calls were determined by TCRdb, not by the authors. The sample records 89,000 or so clones, less than 10% being singletons. Treatment of any kind had been given to no patient before thyroid surgery. This clone was detected many times.

The sequenced material came from blood. The TCR originated in a female donor with papillary thyroid cancer or a benign thyroid nodule (not recorded which). Some clones in this sample may be carry-over from other donors' samples. This chain links TRBV18 with TRBJ1-4; 8 bases align to TRBD1. The CDR3 region is CASSLGTGREKLFF. CDR3 DNA sequence: TGTGCCAGCTCACTGGGGACAGGCCGCGAAAAACTGTTTTTT.